This TCR beta chain stems from a study of shared clonotypes between healthy human individuals. General study points: There were few donors, and this limited the genetic and exposure-history diversity represented.

On this clone: Antigen unknown. Other DNA sequences in the sample encode the same CDR3.

In the naive CD8 group, cells lacked CD45RO and were positively selected for CCR7, so terminally differentiated effector memory CD45RA+ cells were left out. All participating donors were Caucasian adults from Nashville, Tennessee. TCRdb keeps only in-frame clones here, not all; method: immunoSEQ multiplex PCR. The table includes over 750,000 clones, approximately 96% detected once. Losses at the gene ends were 3 bases for V and 5 bases for J; bases not matched to a gene: 6. Germline values: CDR1 SEHNR, CDR2 FQNEAQ (reference sequence). The CDR3 loop spans 15 amino acids. The V and J genes are TRBV7-9 and TRBJ2-5; TRBD1 agrees at 10 bases. The receptor's source is a man between 25 and 39 years old in good health. Sequencing used naive CD8+ T cells sorted from blood. The CDR3 sequence: CASSFLDRGRETQYF. CDR3 DNA sequence: TGTGCCAGCAGCTTCTTGGACAGGGGGAGGGAGACCCAGTACTTC.